One and the same sample provided the 22 T cell receptor beta chains below, sequenced in a study of shared T cell receptors in the human thymus. The assay was immunoSEQ multiplex PCR, and TCRdb's table has in-frame clones only and misses some. Of 450,000 to 650,000 clones listed, 75% to 85% were seen once; the top ten hold about 0.012%. The sample also formed part of further work on human thymus T cells.

Sequencing used thymocytes. The receptors were sampled from a boy under two years old with a congenital heart defect.

This clone was recorded a few times. The genes are TRBV14 and TRBJ2-7; 10 positions agree with TRBD2. Germline V gene data show CDR1 as SGHDN and CDR2 as FVKESK. V gave up 2 bases and J gave up 4 bases; unmatched junction bases: 2. The CDR3 is 14 residues long. CDR3 bases: TGTGCCAGCAGCCAACTAGCGGGAGCATACGAGCAGTACTTC. Protein product: CASSQLAGAYEQYF. Based on the CDR3 plus reference TRBV14 and TRBJ2-7, the full variable domain is EAGVTQFPSHSVIEKGQTVTLRCDPISGHDNLYWYRRVMGKEIKFLLHFVKESKQDESGMPNNRFLAERTGGTYSTLKVQPAELEDSGVYFCASSQLAGAYEQYFGPGTRLTVT.

The chain has TRBV11-2 and TRBJ1-1; D is undetermined. The V gene's germline CDR1 is SGHAT and CDR2 FQNNGV. V dropped 4 bases and J dropped 2 bases, with 17 bases sitting between them. This CDR3 contains 16 residues. Written as DNA, the CDR3 is TGTGCCAGCAGCTCGCGGCGATACGAGGTTAACACTGAAGCTTTCTTT. Encoded protein: CASSSRRYEVNTEAFF. Together with reference TRBV11-2 and TRBJ1-1, the CDR3 gives the full variable domain: EAGVAQSPRYKIIEKRQSVAFWCNPISGHATLYWYQQILGQGPKLLIQFQNNGVVDDSQLPKDRFSAERLKGVDSTLKIQPAKLEDSAVYLCASSSRRYEVNTEAFFGQGTRLTVV.

The V and J genes are TRBV27 and TRBJ1-1; D is undetermined. Deletions cut 6 bases from V and 8 bases from J, with 13 bases between. This CDR3 has 12 amino acids. Germline-derived CDR1 and CDR2 are MNHEY and SMNVEV (reference sequence). CDR3: CASRTETKEAFF. The CDR3 DNA follows: TGTGCCAGCAGAACGGAGACGAAGGAAGCTTTCTTT.

Written as DNA, the CDR3 is TGTGCCAGCAGTTTACCGCAGGTCGGGAGTGCCAAAAACATTCAGTACTTC. This sequence encodes CASSLPQVGSAKNIQYF. V usage is TRBV27 and J usage is TRBJ2-4, with TRBD2 as a possible D gene (6 bases). This CDR3 contains 17 residues. Trimming took off 2 bases at V and 1 base at J, with 15 bases between the two ends. Germline V gives CDR1 MNHEY, CDR2 SMNVEV (reference sequence).

The gene calls are TRBV4-3 and TRBJ1-4; no definite D call. CDR3 size: 15 residues. Germline CDR1 LGHNA, CDR2 YSLEER. V shed 5 bases and J shed 7 bases, with 17 bases lying between them. The CDR3 bases are TGCGCCAGCAGCTCCGGGAGGTTACGGAGTGAAAAACTGTTTTTT. Encoded protein: CASSSGRLRSEKLFF.

The rearrangement links TRBV28 to TRBJ2-7, with TRBD2 identical over 8 bases. This CDR3 has 12 residues. CDR1 is MDHEN, CDR2 SYDVKM, per germline. V trimming: 3 bases; J trimming: 6 bases; junction bases outside the gene matches: 1. CDR3 DNA: TGTGCCAGCAGTTTGGCGGGAGGCGAGCAGTACTTC. Translation: CASSLAGGEQYF.

This chain uses TRBV19 with TRBJ2-1, with 7 nucleotides matching TRBD2. The V segment lost 3 bases and the J segment 6 bases; nucleotides outside the gene matches: 2. The CDR3 is 13 amino acids. Per germline, CDR1 LNHDA and CDR2 SQIVND (reference sequence). In DNA form, the CDR3 reads TGTGCCAGTAGTATCCCTAGCGGCAATGAGCAGTTCTTC. Encoded protein: CASSIPSGNEQFF.

The chain links TRBV2 to TRBJ2-5; 9 bases fit TRBD2. The length of the CDR3 is 15 residues. J lost 5 bases, V lost 3 bases, and 7 bases had no gene match. Germline CDR1 reads SNHLY; CDR2 reads FYNNEI. CDR3 in DNA: TGTGCCAGCAGTGATCGGCGGGAGGGGGTGGAGACCCAGTACTTC. Translation gives CASSDRREGVETQYF.

The chain has TRBV19 and TRBJ1-6, with D possibly matching TRBD1 (6 bases). Germline CDR1 LNHDA, CDR2 SQIVND (reference sequence). V was pared by 5 bases and J by 10 bases, with 15 bases between. The CDR3 has 14 residues. CDR3 region: CASSPITGRSPLHF. In DNA, the CDR3 is TGTGCCAGTAGTCCAATTACAGGGAGATCACCCCTCCACTTT. The full variable domain, rest sourced from reference TRBV19 and TRBJ1-6, is DGGITQSPKYLFRKEGQNVTLSCEQNLNHDAMYWYRQDPGQGLRLIYYSQIVNDFQKGDIAEGYSVSREKKESFPLTVTSAQKNPTAFYLCASSPITGRSPLHFGNGTRLTVT.

The CDR3 region is CASSTERGGSDEQYF. CDR3 nucleotides: TGTGCCAGCAGTACCGAGAGAGGGGGTTCTGACGAGCAGTACTTC. V usage is TRBV27 and J usage is TRBJ2-7; D is perhaps TRBD1 (6 bases). From germline, CDR1 is MNHEY and CDR2 SMNVEV (reference sequence). Trimming took 5 bases from V and 5 from J, leaving 19 bases between them. The CDR3 sequence is 15 residues long.

As DNA, the CDR3 is TGTGCCAGCAGCTTCGGACTAGCGGGACCCTACGAGCAGTACTTC. Translated: CASSFGLAGPYEQYF. The chain combines TRBV11-2 with TRBJ2-7; the match to TRBD2 covers 12 bases. CDR3 length equals 15 residues. The germline V gene encodes CDR1 SGHAT and CDR2 FQNNGV. The V and J ends lost 3 bases and 2 bases, in that order; junction bases with no gene match: 2. Variable domain in full (rest from reference TRBV11-2 and TRBJ2-7): EAGVAQSPRYKIIEKRQSVAFWCNPISGHATLYWYQQILGQGPKLLIQFQNNGVVDDSQLPKDRFSAERLKGVDSTLKIQPAKLEDSAVYLCASSFGLAGPYEQYFGPGTRLTVT.

Only one count was recorded for this clone. The gene calls are TRBV4-3 and TRBJ2-1; 7 nucleotides align to TRBD2. V gave up 0 bases and J gave up 5 bases; unmatched junction bases: 16. Germline values: CDR1 LGHNA, CDR2 YSLEER. There are 19 residues in the CDR3. This CDR3 reads CASSQEVFTTGGGNNEQFF. The CDR3 DNA reads TGCGCCAGCAGCCAAGAGGTTTTTACTACGGGAGGAGGGAACAATGAGCAGTTCTTC.

The chain couples TRBV11-2 to TRBJ2-2; possibly TRBD1 for D (8 bases). CDR1 is SGHAT and CDR2 is FQNNGV in the germline V gene. The CDR3 contains 19 residues. The V end was cut by 5 bases, the J end by 0 bases, with 22 bases between. The CDR3 region has the DNA TGTGCCAGCAGCCCAGGGGGCAGGGGGGGGACCTCGAACACCGGGGAGCTGTTTTTT. It translates to CASSPGGRGGTSNTGELFF.

The chain links TRBV19 to TRBJ2-6, with 7 nucleotides matching TRBD2. The V segment lost 10 bases and the J segment 15 bases; nucleotides outside the gene matches: 9. This CDR3 is 11 amino acids long. Germline CDR1 reads LNHDA; CDR2 reads SQIVND (reference sequence). The CDR3 region is CATENKRGLTF. In DNA, the CDR3 is TGTGCCACCGAAAATAAGCGGGGCCTGACTTTC.

The chain couples TRBV18 to TRBJ1-5, with 8 nucleotides matching TRBD1. Germline CDR1 reads KGHSH; CDR2 reads LQKENI. The CDR3 is made up of 14 amino acids. V shed 0 bases and J 5 bases; nucleotides not matched to a gene: 0. The CDR3 reads CASSPPQGDQPQHF. The CDR3, as DNA: TGTGCCAGCTCACCACCACAGGGGGATCAGCCCCAGCATTTT.

This clone came up a few times. This rearrangement joins TRBV4-3 to TRBJ2-7; a weak D match, TRBD2 (5 bases). This CDR3 contains 15 residues. V was cut by 0 bases and J by 7 bases, with 16 bases left in between. CDR1 is LGHNA, CDR2 YSLEER, per germline. The CDR3 reads CASSQDLRLAGEQYF. The CDR3 nucleotides are TGCGCCAGCAGCCAAGATTTACGGCTTGCGGGTGAGCAGTACTTC.

V is TRBV21-1 and J is TRBJ2-3; the table's TRBD1 call for D was not verified on the DNA. TRBV21-1 counts as a pseudogene. The CDR3 is made up of 14 amino acids. As DNA, the CDR3 is TGTGCCAGCAACCACGGACAGGGGCCAGATACGCAGTATTTT. Translation: CASNHGQGPDTQYF.

The V call is TRBV9, the J call TRBJ1-2, with TRBD1 as a possible D gene (6 bases). V shed 4 bases and J shed 4 bases, with 14 bases lying between them. The CDR3 contains 14 residues. Germline loops: CDR1 SGDLS, CDR2 YYNGEE. CDR3 DNA sequence: TGTGCCAGCAGCTCAGATCTAGGGGGCTATGGCTACACCTTC. It specifies CASSSDLGGYGYTF.

The chain joins TRBV7-2 to TRBJ2-3; 7 nucleotides align to TRBD1. The CDR3 length is 14 residues. Trimming removed 4 bases from V and 2 bases from J; junction bases left unmatched: 3. CDR1 is SGHTA and CDR2 is FQGNSA in the germline V gene. The CDR3 reads CASSSGQPTDTQYF. CDR3 nucleotides: TGTGCCAGCAGCTCGGGACAGCCCACAGATACGCAGTATTTT. The full variable domain, in which reference TRBV7-2 and TRBJ2-3 provide the parts outside the CDR3, is GAGVSQSPSNKVTEKGKDVELRCDPISGHTALYWYRQSLGQGLEFLIYFQGNSAPDKSGLPSDRFSAERTGGSVSTLTIQRTQQEDSAVYLCASSSGQPTDTQYFGPGTRLTVL.

The V gene is TRBV7-8, the J gene TRBJ2-5, with D perhaps TRBD2 (5 bases). Looked up from germline, CDR1 is SGHVS and CDR2 is FQNEAQ. Deletions cut 5 bases from V and 3 bases from J, with 13 bases between. CDR3 size: 14 residues. CDR3 sequence reads: CASSRRTGKETQYF. The CDR3 DNA reads as TGTGCCAGCAGCCGACGTACGGGGAAAGAGACCCAGTACTTC.

The chain carries TRBV6-6 and TRBJ2-1; 9 bases are a match to TRBD2. The ends lost 1 base at V and 8 bases at J; junction bases unmatched: 9. Per the germline V gene, CDR1 is MNHNY and CDR2 is SVGAGI (reference sequence). The length of the CDR3 is 16 residues. Here the CDR3 reads CASSYWGSGSWDEQFF. The CDR3 DNA sequence: TGTGCCAGCAGTTACTGGGGTAGCGGGAGTTGGGATGAGCAGTTCTTC.

The chain joins TRBV13 to TRBJ2-3; 11 bases align to TRBD2. V lost 6 bases, J lost 3 bases, and 20 bases stayed unmatched. The CDR3 consists of 20 residues. Per germline, CDR1 PRHDT and CDR2 FYEKMQ (reference sequence). CDR3 region: CASRQTGGTSGKRETDTQYF. In DNA, the CDR3 is TGTGCCAGCAGACAAACAGGTGGGACTAGCGGTAAAAGGGAGACAGATACGCAGTATTTT.